Listed below are T cell receptor beta chains from one sample, sequenced in a study of cytomegalovirus exposure and HLA in healthy donors. Method: immunoSEQ multiplex PCR; TCRdb's copy keeps in-frame clones and lacks some. The data show some 180,000 clones, about 10% seen once. The source material was PBMCs. These receptors originate from a woman in her 30s in good health and CMV-seropositive. CDR3s include the opening cysteine and the closing phenylalanine or tryptophan. The D gene is left open where the match is weak. Rows may omit the clone size; those that give it use once, few, many or a size class.

D gene: NA
clone size: few
J gene: TRBJ2-2
V gene: TRBV11-2
CDR3 protein: CASRGEAESNTGELFF
CDR3 DNA: TGTGCCAGCAGGGGGGAGGCGGAATCGAACACCGGGGAGCTGTTTTTT

D gene: NA
clone size: NA
J gene: TRBJ2-5
V gene: TRBV30
CDR3 protein: CAWSEILGTVEETQYF
CDR3 DNA: TGTGCCTGGAGTGAAATCCTCGGAACAGTCGAAGAGACCCAGTACTTC

D gene: TRBD1
clone size: few
J gene: TRBJ1-5
V gene: TRBV7-8
CDR3 protein: CASSSQRTGTVQPQHF
CDR3 DNA: TGTGCCAGCAGCTCTCAACGGACAGGGACGGTTCAGCCCCAGCATTTT

D gene: TRBD1
clone size: few
J gene: TRBJ1-3
V gene: TRBV5-6
CDR3 protein: CASSLPGQGNGNTIYF
CDR3 DNA: TGTGCCAGCAGCTTACCGGGACAGGGTAATGGAAACACCATATATTTT

D gene: TRBD2
clone size: few
J gene: TRBJ2-7
V gene: TRBV7-9
CDR3 protein: CASSYGLAGDGGGEQYF
CDR3 DNA: TGTGCCAGCAGCTATGGACTAGCGGGAGATGGGGGGGGCGAGCAGTACTTC

D gene: NA
clone size: NA
J gene: TRBJ2-7
V gene: TRBV7-9
CDR3 protein: CASSFRPGRGYEQYF
CDR3 DNA: TGTGCCAGCAGCTTCCGCCCGGGCAGGGGCTACGAGCAGTACTTC

D gene: NA
clone size: NA
J gene: TRBJ1-4
V gene: TRBV5-1
CDR3 protein: CASSLGTGEKLFF
CDR3 DNA: TGCGCCAGCAGCTTGGGGACGGGGGAAAAACTGTTTTTT

D gene: NA
clone size: few
J gene: TRBJ1-1
V gene: TRBV5-1
CDR3 protein: CASSVLPSNTEAFF
CDR3 DNA: TGCGCCAGCAGCGTCCTCCCGAGTAACACTGAAGCTTTCTTT

D gene: NA
clone size: NA
J gene: TRBJ1-1
V gene: TRBV9
CDR3 protein: CASKSSQGGTEAFF
CDR3 DNA: TGTGCCAGCAAATCAAGTCAGGGTGGGACTGAAGCTTTCTTT

D gene: NA
clone size: NA
J gene: TRBJ2-2
V gene: TRBV9
CDR3 protein: CASSVQGSGELFF
CDR3 DNA: TGTGCCAGCAGCGTACAGGGGTCCGGGGAGCTGTTTTTT

D gene: TRBD2
clone size: NA
J gene: TRBJ2-3
V gene: TRBV5-1
CDR3 protein: CASSSGLAGGGSTDTQYF
CDR3 DNA: TGCGCCAGCAGCTCGGGACTAGCGGGAGGAGGGAGCACAGATACGCAGTATTTT

D gene: TRBD1
clone size: once
J gene: TRBJ1-1
V gene: TRBV6-5
CDR3 protein: CASSSGTANTEAFF
CDR3 DNA: TGTGCCAGCAGTTCAGGGACAGCCAACACTGAAGCTTTCTTT

D gene: NA
clone size: few
J gene: TRBJ1-2
V gene: TRBV18
CDR3 protein: CASSKTGRDLGYTF
CDR3 DNA: TGTGCCAGCTCGAAAACAGGGAGGGACCTCGGCTACACCTTC

D gene: NA
clone size: NA
J gene: TRBJ2-1
V gene: TRBV19
CDR3 protein: CASSTLWSGPYNEQFF
CDR3 DNA: TGTGCCAGTAGTACGCTTTGGAGCGGGCCCTACAATGAGCAGTTCTTC

D gene: TRBD1
clone size: few
J gene: TRBJ1-5
V gene: TRBV10-3
CDR3 protein: CAISESTGGSSQPQHF
CDR3 DNA: TGTGCCATCAGTGAATCAACAGGGGGATCTAGTCAGCCCCAGCATTTT

D gene: TRBD2
clone size: NA
J gene: TRBJ2-5
V gene: TRBV7-9
CDR3 protein: CASSLARVSGSWETQYF
CDR3 DNA: TGTGCCAGCAGCTTAGCGAGGGTCAGCGGGAGTTGGGAGACCCAGTACTTC

D gene: NA
clone size: few
J gene: TRBJ1-4
V gene: TRBV30
CDR3 protein: CAWSTGFNEKLFF
CDR3 DNA: TGTGCCTGGAGTACAGGGTTTAATGAAAAACTGTTTTTT

D gene: NA
clone size: NA
J gene: TRBJ2-1
V gene: TRBV10-3
CDR3 protein: CAISDRAVPYNEQFF
CDR3 DNA: TGTGCCATCAGTGACAGGGCAGTACCCTACAATGAGCAGTTCTTC

D gene: NA
clone size: NA
J gene: TRBJ2-3
V gene: TRBV2
CDR3 protein: CASSEASSTDTQYF
CDR3 DNA: TGTGCCAGCAGTGAGGCTAGCTCCACAGATACGCAGTATTTT

D gene: TRBD1
clone size: few
J gene: TRBJ2-7
V gene: TRBV5-6
CDR3 protein: CASSTGVEQYF
CDR3 DNA: TGTGCCAGCAGCACAGGGGTCGAGCAGTACTTC

D gene: TRBD1
clone size: many
J gene: TRBJ2-7
V gene: TRBV27
CDR3 protein: CATRYRQGTYEQYF
CDR3 DNA: TGTGCCACTCGCTACCGACAGGGAACCTACGAGCAGTACTTC

D gene: TRBD2
clone size: NA
J gene: TRBJ2-7
V gene: TRBV14
CDR3 protein: CASSQGLAISYEQYF
CDR3 DNA: TGTGCCAGCAGCCAAGGACTAGCGATCTCCTACGAGCAGTACTTC

D gene: TRBD1
clone size: NA
J gene: TRBJ1-6
V gene: TRBV6-4
CDR3 protein: CASSRDRGTNSPLHF
CDR3 DNA: TGTGCCAGCAGCCGGGACAGGGGAACGAATTCACCCCTCCACTTT

D gene: NA
clone size: NA
J gene: TRBJ2-7
V gene: TRBV30
CDR3 protein: CAWSTADYEQYF
CDR3 DNA: TGTGCCTGGAGTACAGCGGACTACGAGCAGTACTTC